The entry below gives a single T cell receptor beta chain sequence along with its context. Its target is not known. The data stem from a study of blood T cells in healthy people across ages. Primers used in a second PCR of about 6 to 12 cycles were a sample-barcoded 5' primer and a J-beta primer mix. A tag from a template-switch adaptor with 12 random nucleotides marked each cDNA molecule. TCRdb reanalysed the 5' RACE reads using MiXCR and keeps one entry per CDR3 protein. The profile covers around 1.5 million distinct CDR3 sequences, with roughly a third appearing a single time and approximately 10% taken by the ten largest. Study-wide findings and caveats: A roughly linear age-dependent decrease characterized TCR beta diversity per million T cells.

Peripheral blood was drawn, around 9.5 milliliters per donor. The amount of total RNA extracted per sample was at least 5 micrograms. The CDR3 is 18 residues long. The sample comprised blood. The source is a woman younger than 45 in good health. The rearrangement links TRBV21-1 to TRBJ2-7; TRBD2 reflects the table's D call only, with no check against the DNA. TRBV21-1 is recorded as a pseudogene. CDR3 DNA: TGTGCCAGCAGCAAACTAGAGACAACTAGCCGTACGTCCTACGAGCAGTACTTC. Encoded protein: CASSKLETTSRTSYEQYF.